The present TCR beta chain was sequenced within a study of T cells in Graves' hyperthyroidism and ophthalmopathy. Findings and caveats of the study: Before onset, by a median of approximately 6.8 months, the model predicted ophthalmopathy. A model of 13 V-J pairs discriminated ophthalmopathy from stable hyperthyroidism. Clonotypes that were expanded in thyroid above 0.001 mostly appeared in blood too.

V was shortened by 9 bases and J by 5 bases, with 13 bases between the two germline ends. Germline V gives CDR1 LNHDA, CDR2 SQIVND (reference sequence). The CDR3 runs to 12 residues. In regard to this clonotype: As yet, its antigen is unknown.

RNA transcripts were the template for amplifying TCR beta CDR3 regions. In the first-round RT-PCR of the TCR CDR3, the HTBI primer set was used. One entry per CDR3 protein, called by TCRdb with MiXCR from the multiplex PCR reads. The data contain roughly 260,000 distinct CDR3 sequences, less than 15% of them singletons. Those patients with uncontrolled infection, other autoimmune disease, pregnancy or lactation were excluded. The sequencing sample was made of blood. This sequence was found in a woman aged 40 to 50 with Graves' hyperthyroidism that later progressed to Graves' ophthalmopathy. The rearrangement joins TRBV19 to TRBJ1-2; D may be TRBD1 (6 bases). The CDR3 protein is CASSGQQYGYTF. The CDR3 DNA reads TGTGCCAGCAGCGGACAGCAATATGGCTACACCTTC.